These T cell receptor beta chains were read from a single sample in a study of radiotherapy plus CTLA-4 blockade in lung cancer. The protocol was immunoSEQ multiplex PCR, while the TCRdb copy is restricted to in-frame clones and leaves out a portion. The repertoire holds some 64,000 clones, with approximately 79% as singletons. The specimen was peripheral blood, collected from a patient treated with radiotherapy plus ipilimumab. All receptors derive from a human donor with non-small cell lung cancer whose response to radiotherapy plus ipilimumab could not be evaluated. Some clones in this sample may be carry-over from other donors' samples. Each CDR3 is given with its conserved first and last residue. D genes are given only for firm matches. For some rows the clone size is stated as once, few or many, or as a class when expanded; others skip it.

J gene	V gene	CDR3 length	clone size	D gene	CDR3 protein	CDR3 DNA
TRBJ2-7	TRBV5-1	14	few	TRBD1	CASSLDRGDNEQYF	TGCGCCAGCAGCCTCGACAGGGGCGATAACGAGCAGTACTTC
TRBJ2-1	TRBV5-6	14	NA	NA	CASSLEWRDNEQFF	TGTGCCAGCAGCTTGGAATGGAGGGACAATGAGCAGTTCTTC
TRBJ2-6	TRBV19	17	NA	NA	CASSMGRVGSGANVLTF	TGTGCCAGTAGTATGGGCAGGGTGGGCTCTGGGGCCAACGTCCTGACTTTC
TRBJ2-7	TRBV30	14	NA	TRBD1	CAWSKRQGAYEQYF	TGTGCCTGGAGTAAGCGGCAGGGGGCCTACGAGCAGTACTTC
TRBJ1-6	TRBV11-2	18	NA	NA	CASSLDREGGSYNSPLHF	TGTGCCAGCAGCTTAGATCGGGAGGGGGGTTCCTATAATTCACCCCTCCACTTT
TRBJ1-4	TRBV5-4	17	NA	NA	CASSPIPGPGLNEKLFF	TGTGCCAGCAGCCCAATACCCGGTCCAGGATTAAATGAAAAACTGTTTTTT
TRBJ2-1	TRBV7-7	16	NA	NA	CASSKGGFGSYNEQFF	TGTGCTAGCAGCAAGGGGGGGTTCGGATCCTACAATGAGCAGTTCTTC
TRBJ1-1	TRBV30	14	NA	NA	CAWSIQGFRTEAFF	TGTGCCTGGAGTATCCAGGGATTTCGGACTGAAGCTTTCTTT
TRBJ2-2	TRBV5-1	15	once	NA	CASSNLERGTGELFF	TGCGCCAGCAGCAATCTGGAGAGAGGCACCGGGGAGCTGTTTTTT
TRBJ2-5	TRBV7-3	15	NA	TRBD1	CASSFAGTGAETQYF	TGTGCCAGCAGCTTTGCCGGGACAGGGGCTGAGACCCAGTACTTC
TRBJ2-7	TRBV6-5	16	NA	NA	CASSYRQTDGSYEQYF	TGTGCCAGCAGTTACCGACAAACCGACGGGAGCTACGAGCAGTACTTC
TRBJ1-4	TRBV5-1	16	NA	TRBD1	CASSLVGTGINEKLFF	TGCGCCAGCAGCTTGGTGGGGACAGGGATAAATGAAAAACTGTTTTTT
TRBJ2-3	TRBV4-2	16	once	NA	CASSQVGDLGSSTQYF	TGTGCCAGCAGCCAAGTAGGGGATCTCGGGTCTAGTACGCAGTATTTT
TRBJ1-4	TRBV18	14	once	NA	CASSLGTGGEKLFF	TGTGCCAGCTCACTAGGGACGGGAGGTGAAAAACTGTTTTTT
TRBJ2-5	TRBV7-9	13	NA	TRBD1	CASSLDREETQYF	TGTGCCAGCAGTTTGGACAGGGAGGAGACCCAGTACTTC
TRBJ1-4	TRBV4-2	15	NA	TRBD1	CASSQEGQANEKLFF	TGTGCCAGCAGCCAAGAGGGACAGGCCAATGAAAAACTGTTTTTT
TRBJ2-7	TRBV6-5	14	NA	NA	CASRDPLGGFEQYF	TGTGCCAGCAGAGACCCATTAGGAGGGTTCGAGCAGTACTTC
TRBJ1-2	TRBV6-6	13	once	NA	CASSYSTSHGYTF	TGTGCCAGCAGTTACTCGACATCCCATGGCTACACCTTC
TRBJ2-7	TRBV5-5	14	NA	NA	CASSLEGKSYEQYF	TGTGCCAGCAGCTTGGAGGGGAAGTCCTACGAGCAGTACTTC
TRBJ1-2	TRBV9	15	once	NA	CASSSGVLEHYGYTF	TGTGCCAGCAGCTCAGGGGTTCTGGAACACTATGGCTACACCTTC
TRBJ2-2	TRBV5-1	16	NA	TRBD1	CASSLNPTGGTGELFF	TGCGCCAGCAGCTTAAACCCGACAGGGGGCACCGGGGAGCTGTTTTTT
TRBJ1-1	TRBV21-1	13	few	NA	CASSNGGDTEAFF	TGTGCCAGCAGCAACGGGGGGGACACTGAAGCTTTCTTT
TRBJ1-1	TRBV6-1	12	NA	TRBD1	CASSNRGTEAFF	TGTGCCAGCAGCAACAGGGGCACTGAAGCTTTCTTT
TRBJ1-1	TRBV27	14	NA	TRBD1	CASGPSGQGALTFF	TGTGCCAGCGGCCCCTCGGGACAGGGGGCGCTGACTTTCTTT
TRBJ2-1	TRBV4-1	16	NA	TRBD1	CASSKDGQGAGNEQFF	TGCGCCAGCAGCAAGGACGGACAGGGGGCCGGAAATGAGCAGTTCTTC
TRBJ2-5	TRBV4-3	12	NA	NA	CASSQEVRWQYF	TGCGCCAGCAGCCAAGAAGTCCGGTGGCAGTACTTC
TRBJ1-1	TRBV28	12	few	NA	CASSGQHTEAFF	TGTGCCAGCTCTGGACAGCACACTGAAGCTTTCTTT
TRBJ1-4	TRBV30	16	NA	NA	CAWRRRRTATNEKLFF	TGTGCCTGGAGGCGAAGGAGGACAGCAACTAATGAAAAACTGTTTTTT
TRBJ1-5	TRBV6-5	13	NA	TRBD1	CASRRDRNQPQHF	TGTGCCAGCAGGAGGGACAGGAATCAGCCCCAGCATTTT
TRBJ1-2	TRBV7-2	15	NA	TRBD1	CASSLTGERIRGYTF	TGTGCCAGCAGCTTGACAGGGGAAAGGATTCGTGGCTACACCTTC
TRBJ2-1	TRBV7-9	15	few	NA	CASSTQLSSYNEQFF	TGTGCCAGCAGCACACAGCTCAGCTCCTACAATGAGCAGTTCTTC
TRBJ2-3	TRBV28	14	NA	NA	CASREGGSTDTQYF	TGTGCCAGCAGGGAGGGGGGGAGCACAGATACGCAGTATTTT
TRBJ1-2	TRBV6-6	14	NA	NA	CASSYSRQGNGYTF	TGTGCCAGCAGTTACTCGCGCCAGGGTAATGGCTACACCTTC
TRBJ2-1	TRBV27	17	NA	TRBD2	CASSLSWRAGGHNEQFF	TGTGCCAGCAGTTTATCGTGGAGGGCGGGGGGACACAATGAGCAGTTCTTC
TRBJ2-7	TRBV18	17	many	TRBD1	CASSPPSPGTASYEQYF	TGTGCCAGCTCACCACCTTCTCCGGGGACAGCATCCTACGAGCAGTACTTC
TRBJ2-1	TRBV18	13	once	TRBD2	CASLPSGGHEQFF	TGTGCCAGCTTACCTAGCGGGGGGCACGAGCAGTTCTTC
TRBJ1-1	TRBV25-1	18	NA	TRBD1	CASSGALGTGPMNTEAFF	TGTGCCAGCAGTGGGGCCCTCGGGACAGGCCCTATGAACACTGAAGCTTTCTTT
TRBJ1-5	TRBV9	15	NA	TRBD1	CASSVDPGGNQPQHF	TGTGCCAGCAGCGTAGACCCAGGGGGTAATCAGCCCCAGCATTTT
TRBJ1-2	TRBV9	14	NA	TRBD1	CASSARDRGNGYTF	TGTGCCAGCAGCGCCCGGGACAGGGGGAATGGCTACACCTTC
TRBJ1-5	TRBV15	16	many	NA	CATSRDRIYSNQPQHF	TGTGCCACCAGCAGAGACAGGATCTATAGCAATCAGCCCCAGCATTTT
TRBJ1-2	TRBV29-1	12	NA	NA	CSVVRDGYGYTF	TGCAGCGTTGTGCGGGATGGCTATGGCTACACCTTC
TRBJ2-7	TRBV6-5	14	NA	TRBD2	CASSYVRGAYEQYF	TGTGCCAGCAGTTATGTCCGGGGGGCCTACGAGCAGTACTTC
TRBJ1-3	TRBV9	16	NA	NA	CASSVGGQGSGNTIYF	TGTGCCAGCAGCGTGGGGGGGCAGGGTAGTGGAAACACCATATATTTT
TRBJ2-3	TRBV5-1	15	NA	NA	CASSKQGPSTDTQYF	TGCGCCAGCAGCAAACAGGGACCCTCCACAGATACGCAGTATTTT
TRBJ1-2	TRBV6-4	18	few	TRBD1	CASSDSSSGTAVNYGYTF	TGTGCCAGCAGTGACTCGAGTTCAGGGACAGCTGTTAACTATGGCTACACCTTC
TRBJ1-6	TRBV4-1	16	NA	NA	CASSQVPNMSNSPLHF	TGCGCCAGCAGCCAAGTCCCAAACATGTCAAATTCACCCCTCCACTTT
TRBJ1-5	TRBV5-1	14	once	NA	CASSPYLGNQPQHF	TGCGCCAGCAGCCCCTATTTAGGCAATCAGCCCCAGCATTTT
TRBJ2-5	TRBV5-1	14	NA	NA	CASSPQTNQETQYF	TGCGCCAGCAGCCCTCAGACTAACCAAGAGACCCAGTACTTC
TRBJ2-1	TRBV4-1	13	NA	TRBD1	CASSQVTGTGQIF	TGCGCCAGCAGCCAAGTGACCGGGACAGGCCAAATCTTC
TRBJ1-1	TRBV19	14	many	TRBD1	CANVPGQMNTEAFF	TGTGCCAATGTCCCGGGACAGATGAACACTGAAGCTTTCTTT
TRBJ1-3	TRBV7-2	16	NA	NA	CASSLTEAGLGNTIYF	TGTGCCAGCAGCCTGACGGAAGCAGGTTTGGGAAACACCATATATTTT
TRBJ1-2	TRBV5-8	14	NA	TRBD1	CASSPSVRGSGYTF	TGTGCCAGCAGCCCATCTGTCAGGGGGTCTGGCTACACCTTC